A single sample is the source of the 26 T cell receptor beta chains below, sequenced in a study of T cells after posttransplantation cyclophosphamide. The method was immunoSEQ multiplex PCR; TCRdb's version includes in-frame clones alone and lacks a portion of them. The sample holds roughly 42,000 clones, and no clone turns up only once. Material: PBMCs. The receptors were sampled from a woman aged 50 to 60 in good health and a related stem cell transplant donor.

This clone was found many times. The V gene is TRBV5-1, the J gene TRBJ2-3; D unclear. Trimming stripped 0 bases from V and 9 bases from J, with 14 bases between. The CDR3 length is 14 residues. Germline V gene lookup returns CDR1 SGHRS and CDR2 YFSETQ. This CDR3 reads CASSLGGPFDTQYF. Here the CDR3 DNA reads TGCGCCAGCAGCTTGGGTGGGCCCTTTGACACGCAGTATTTT.

This CDR3 is CASSPPFRYEQYF. The CDR3 coding sequence is TGTGCCAGCAGTCCCCCCTTCCGCTACGAGCAGTACTTC. This rearrangement joins TRBV7-2 to TRBJ2-5, with unresolved D. Near its end, the DNA agrees better with TRBJ2-7, so the J call may be wrong. The CDR3 has 13 amino acids. Germline values: CDR1 SGHTA, CDR2 FQGNSA.

Worth noting for this clone: Germline is not matched at one junction end, which may reflect a read error. V and J are TRBV10-3 and TRBJ1-1; no firm D call. The germline CDR1 and CDR2 sequences are ENHRY and SYGVKD. The CDR3 is made up of 13 amino acids. CDR3 DNA: TGTGCCAACAGTGAGGAACAGAACACTGAAGCTTTCTTT. Its protein is CANSEEQNTEAFF.

This clone occurred many times. The rearrangement uses TRBV6-5 and TRBJ1-2; 8 nucleotides align to TRBD1. V shed 4 bases and J 8 bases; nucleotides not matched to a gene: 15. Germline lookup yields CDR1 MNHEY and CDR2 SVGAGI. The CDR3 extends over 16 amino acids. The CDR3 loop reads CASSSNGGGTGDGYTF. CDR3 bases: TGTGCCAGCAGTTCTAATGGAGGGGGGACAGGAGACGGCTACACCTTC.

This clone has a count of ten or more. This rearrangement joins TRBV2 to TRBJ2-6; D not resolved. This CDR3 has 15 amino acids. Germline V CDR1 and CDR2: SNHLY, FYNNEI. The V end lost 1 base, the J end lost 1 base, and 5 bases lay between the germline ends. In DNA, the CDR3 is TGTGCCAGCAGTGAAGGGAGATCTGGGGCCAACGTCCTGACTTTC. It translates to CASSEGRSGANVLTF.

This clone has at least ten counts. The chain is built from TRBV10-3 and TRBJ2-1; 13 bases fit TRBD2. V lost 0 bases to trimming and J lost 6 bases; unmatched junction nucleotides: 8. CDR1 is ENHRY and CDR2 is SYGVKD in the germline V gene. This CDR3 region has 18 residues. Here the CDR3 reads CAISESLGTSGVGNEQFF. The CDR3 nucleotides are TGTGCCATCAGTGAGTCACTCGGGACTAGCGGGGTCGGCAATGAGCAGTTCTTC.

Many counts were recorded for this clone. The V and J genes are TRBV30 and TRBJ2-7, with a tentative D call TRBD2 (7 bases). Trimming left V 0 bases short and J 4 bases short, with 16 bases between. This CDR3 spans 15 amino acids. CDR1 and CDR2 from the germline V gene are GTSNPN and SVGIG (reference sequence). The chain's CDR3 is CAWSVLGGPGYEQYF. The CDR3 nucleotides read TGTGCCTGGAGTGTACTCGGGGGGCCTGGATACGAGCAGTACTTC.

This clone came up many times. This sequence joins TRBV18 and TRBJ1-1; perhaps TRBD1 as D (5 bases). This CDR3 has 15 residues. Deletions cut 1 base from V and 1 base from J, with 10 bases between. In germline, CDR1 is KGHSH, CDR2 LQKENI. The CDR3 region has the DNA TGTGCCAGCTCACCACTTACGCAGGGGAACACTGAAGCTTTCTTT. Encoded protein: CASSPLTQGNTEAFF.

This clone showed up many times. The rearrangement uses TRBV7-3 and TRBJ2-7, with 8 bases fitting TRBD1. Germline loops: CDR1 SGHTA, CDR2 FQGTGA. The V segment lost 2 bases and the J segment 5 bases; nucleotides outside the gene matches: 11. This CDR3 has 16 residues. CDR3 region: CASSLGAGTGGNEQYF. In nucleotides, the CDR3 is TGTGCCAGCAGCTTAGGAGCCGGGACAGGAGGGAACGAGCAGTACTTC.

A few counts support this clone. Mismatch with germline at one junction end may stem from a read error. Different DNA sequences within this sample yield the same CDR3. V and J are TRBV4-3 and TRBJ2-5, with D tentatively TRBD2 (5 bases). Germline lookup yields CDR1 LGHNA and CDR2 YSLEER. CDR3 length: 15 residues. CDR3 bases: TGCGCCAGCAGTCAAGAAGCAGCGGCCCAAGAGACCCAGTACTTC. Protein: CASSQEAAAQETQYF.

This clone was detected ten times or more. The chain employs TRBV7-2 and TRBJ2-1; a possible D gene is TRBD2 (6 bases). Per germline, CDR1 SGHTA and CDR2 FQGNSA. There are 15 residues in the CDR3. Trimming took off 3 bases at V and 0 bases at J, with 9 bases between the two ends. In DNA form, the CDR3 reads TGTGCCAGCAGCTTTCGGGGGAACTCCTACAATGAGCAGTTCTTC. This codes for CASSFRGNSYNEQFF.

This clone has ten or more counts. The rearrangement joins TRBV27 to TRBJ2-4, with 8 bases aligning to TRBD1. Germline lookup yields CDR1 MNHEY and CDR2 SMNVEV (reference sequence). J was trimmed by 6 bases and V by 0 bases; bases with no gene match: 4. The CDR3 covers 15 residues. The CDR3 sequence: CASSLSWTGTNIQYF. In nucleotides, the CDR3 is TGTGCCAGCAGTTTATCGTGGACAGGGACAAACATTCAGTACTTC.

This clone was seen many times. The J gene is TRBJ2-3, the V gene TRBV5-4; TRBD2 agrees at 12 bases. This CDR3 is 17 amino acids long. Germline-derived CDR1 and CDR2 are SGHNT and YYREEE (reference sequence). J lost 4 bases, V lost 4 bases, and 10 bases had no gene match. The CDR3 is CASSAGLAGKLADTQYF. CDR3 DNA: TGTGCCAGCAGCGCCGGACTAGCGGGGAAACTGGCAGATACGCAGTATTTT.

The sample holds many counts of this clone. This rearrangement joins TRBV29-1 to TRBJ1-1, with 7 positions matching TRBD1. The germline V gene encodes CDR1 SQVTM and CDR2 ANQGSEA. This CDR3 region has 13 residues. The trim removed 4 bases at V and 2 bases at J, leaving 4 bases unmatched. CDR3 sequence: CSVARDRNTEAFF. In DNA, the CDR3 is TGCAGCGTTGCCCGGGACAGAAACACTGAAGCTTTCTTT.

A word on this clone: Possible read error: a much larger clone is one base away. The chain has TRBV11-2 and TRBJ1-1; no firm D call. From germline, CDR1 is SGHAT and CDR2 FQNNGV. This CDR3 region has 15 residues. Trimming shortened V by 1 base and J by 5 bases, and 14 bases separated the two germline ends. CDR3 sequence: CASSLALGRRTEAFF. DNA of the CDR3: TGTGCCAGCAGCTTAGCTTTGGGGAGACGGACTGAAGCTTTCTTT.

The chain has TRBV6-5 and TRBJ1-6; 7 bases map to TRBD1. The CDR3 extends over 15 amino acids. Germline CDR1 reads MNHEY; CDR2 reads SVGAGI. Trimming at V came to 4 bases and at J to 9 bases, leaving 9 bases not matched to a gene. CDR3 bases: TGTGCCAGCAGTTCCTCGGGACAGTTTACTTCACCCCTCCACTTT. It yields the protein CASSSSGQFTSPLHF.

This clone has a count of ten or more. The rearrangement uses TRBV6-5 and TRBJ1-2; a weak D match, TRBD1 (6 bases). The CDR3 is 13 residues long. V was cut by 6 bases and J by 2 bases, with 10 bases left in between. Germline CDR1 reads MNHEY; CDR2 reads SVGAGI. The CDR3 loop is CASRSTGNYGYTF. CDR3 DNA: TGTGCCAGCAGATCCACAGGGAACTATGGCTACACCTTC.

Many counts were recorded for this clone. The chain recombines TRBV6-5 with TRBJ2-1; tentatively, D is TRBD2 (5 bases). The CDR3 has 14 residues. Germline CDR1 reads MNHEY; CDR2 reads SVGAGI. V lost 0 bases and J lost 5, with 8 bases in between. CDR3: CASSYSGSHNEQFF. DNA of the CDR3: TGTGCCAGCAGTTACTCAGGGAGCCACAATGAGCAGTTCTTC.

This clone has ten or more counts. The chain employs TRBV28 and TRBJ1-2; D possibly corresponds to TRBD1 (5 bases). The ends were cut back, 8 bases at V and 8 bases at J, with 15 bases in the middle. The length of the CDR3 is 12 residues. The germline V gene encodes CDR1 MDHEN and CDR2 SYDVKM. The CDR3 DNA is TGTGCCAGCGGGAGGGACGCCGGGGGCTACACCTTC. Translation gives CASGRDAGGYTF.

In this sample, this clone turned up many times. The chain links TRBV2 to TRBJ2-7, with 7 bases lining up with TRBD1. There are 13 residues in the CDR3. Germline values: CDR1 SNHLY, CDR2 FYNNEI. With 3 bases clipped from V and 9 bases from J, the junction kept 8 bases outside the gene matches. The CDR3 region has the DNA TGTGCCAGCAGTGATCGTAGGGGGCCCGCGCAGTACTTC. Protein: CASSDRRGPAQYF.

This clone was seen repeatedly, ten times or more. The J gene is TRBJ1-1, the V gene TRBV10-3; no firm D call. Trimming took off 7 bases at V and 3 bases at J, with 21 bases between the two ends. The CDR3 has 16 residues. CDR1 is ENHRY and CDR2 is SYGVKD in the germline V gene. The CDR3 spells CAIKAQVSPRDTEAFF. The DNA for the CDR3 is TGTGCCATCAAGGCGCAGGTCTCTCCGAGGGACACTGAAGCTTTCTTT.

In this sample, this clone turned up many times. This sequence joins TRBV19 and TRBJ1-4, with 9 bases lining up with TRBD1. The junction had 5 bases not matched to a gene; V was cut back by 2 bases and J by 7 bases. CDR3 length: 15 amino acids. The germline V gene encodes CDR1 LNHDA and CDR2 SQIVND (reference sequence). The DNA for the CDR3 is TGTGCCAGTAGTATAACGGGACAGGGCCTTGAAAAACTGTTTTTT. The encoded protein is CASSITGQGLEKLFF. The full variable domain, rest sourced from reference TRBV19 and TRBJ1-4, is DGGITQSPKYLFRKEGQNVTLSCEQNLNHDAMYWYRQDPGQGLRLIYYSQIVNDFQKGDIAEGYSVSREKKESFPLTVTSAQKNPTAFYLCASSITGQGLEKLFFGSGTQLSVL.

Many counts were recorded for this clone. This rearrangement joins TRBV7-2 to TRBJ1-1; 7 nucleotides align to TRBD1. The CDR3 length is 13 residues. Unmatched junction bases numbered 5, after V lost 4 bases and J lost 6 bases. CDR1 is SGHTA, CDR2 FQGNSA, per germline. The CDR3 reads CASSSQTGSEAFF. CDR3 DNA: TGTGCCAGCAGCTCTCAGACAGGGTCTGAAGCTTTCTTT.

At least ten counts were recorded for this clone. This chain uses TRBV5-1 with TRBJ1-5; TRBD1 might be the D (6 bases). V lost 2 bases, J lost 4 bases, and 13 bases lay in between. Germline lookup yields CDR1 SGHRS and CDR2 YFSETQ. The CDR3 is made up of 15 amino acids. Here the CDR3 reads CASSLTTGLNQPQHF. CDR3 bases: TGCGCCAGCAGCTTAACCACAGGGTTAAATCAGCCCCAGCATTTT.

This clone was counted many times. V and J are TRBV7-8 and TRBJ2-5; 7 bases match TRBD2. J gave up 4 bases and V 5 bases, and 10 bases lay outside the gene matches. The CDR3 sequence is 15 residues long. Germline V gene sequence: CDR1 SGHVS, CDR2 FQNEAQ. The CDR3 reads CASSPSGARGETQYF. As DNA, the CDR3 is TGTGCCAGCAGCCCCAGCGGGGCGAGAGGAGAGACCCAGTACTTC.

This clone was counted at least ten times. The genes are TRBV4-1 and TRBJ1-6, with D hard to call. The ends were cut back, 0 bases at V and 10 bases at J, with 16 bases in the middle. Germline CDR1 and CDR2: MGHRA and YSYEKL. The CDR3 covers 16 residues. The CDR3 here is CASSQDHLGVGSPLHF. For the CDR3, the DNA is TGCGCCAGCAGCCAAGATCATCTCGGGGTAGGATCACCCCTCCACTTT.